This TCR beta chain was retrieved from a study of spatial heterogeneity in lung cancer. Study-wide context: Sequence detection consistently recorded a greater number of beta-chain than alpha-chain sequences. Each unique TCR and UMI combination was seen more than ten times on average in raw reads.

This clonotype is medium-sized (0.01 to 0.1%). Its antigen remains unknown. Time point meaning: sample taken at primary tumor resection. No cells were sorted before sequencing. The whole RNA sequenced was extracted from tumor, nontumor lung or frozen PBMC. Germline CDR1 and CDR2: LNHDA and SQIVND (reference sequence). The CDR3 sequence is 15 residues long. Trimming took off 9 bases at V and 5 bases at J, with 22 bases between the two ends. A unique molecular identifier was carried by every single TCR cDNA molecule. Each CDR3 protein gets one entry after TCRdb re-called the 5' RACE reads with MiXCR. This table holds about 18,000 distinct CDR3 sequences, around 20% found once. General observations from the study: The study found ubiquitous expanded tumor TCRs in blood more at resection than follow-up.

This TCR came from a male donor with early-stage non-small cell lung cancer. V is TRBV19 and J is TRBJ1-2; weak D call: TRBD1 (6 bases). The specimen comprised PBMCs, sampled at surgery. The CDR3 reads CASHPQGPTLYGYTF. The CDR3 bases are TGTGCCAGCCATCCTCAGGGGCCCACACTTTATGGCTACACCTTC.